What follows are 9 T cell receptor beta chains derived from one specimen sequenced in a study of shared clonotypes between healthy human individuals. Data came from immunoSEQ multiplex PCR; TCRdb stores just in-frame clones and leaves some out. The data show some 1.4 million clones, roughly 96% seen once. Sequenced input: naive CD4+ T cells sorted from blood. Subset denoted: CD45RA+ positively selected. These receptors were collected from a man in his thirties or forties in good health.

This chain uses TRBV5-1 with TRBJ2-1; 7 positions match TRBD2. V shed 0 bases and J 5 bases; nucleotides not matched to a gene: 8. Germline V gene lookup returns CDR1 SGHRS and CDR2 YFSETQ. The CDR3 is made up of 16 amino acids. Here the CDR3 DNA reads TGCGCCAGCAGCTTGGCCGTCCGACTAGCCGACAATGAGCAGTTCTTC. This translates into CASSLAVRLADNEQFF.

This clone was counted once. The V and J genes are TRBV29-1 and TRBJ2-1, with TRBD2 matching over 10 bases. CDR3 length: 16 amino acids. With V trimmed by 7 bases and J by 0 bases, 9 bases remained unmatched. Germline assignment: CDR1 SQVTM and CDR2 ANQGSEA. CDR3 sequence: CSATGLAASSYNEQFF. As DNA, the CDR3 is TGCAGCGCAACCGGACTAGCGGCCAGCTCCTACAATGAGCAGTTCTTC.

The chain recombines TRBV6-6 with TRBJ2-1; D not certain. From germline, CDR1 is MNHNY and CDR2 SVGAGI (reference sequence). The V end lost 5 bases, the J end lost 9 bases, and 14 bases lay between the germline ends. This CDR3 has 13 residues. CDR3 sequence reads: CASSPLVSGEQFF. The DNA for the CDR3 is TGTGCCAGCAGTCCCCTAGTTTCCGGTGAGCAGTTCTTC.

This chain links TRBV28 with TRBJ2-1; D gene unclear. Looked up from germline, CDR1 is MDHEN and CDR2 is SYDVKM. This CDR3 comprises 13 residues. Trimming left V 5 bases short and J 2 bases short, with 7 bases between. The CDR3 is CASSPDTYNEQFF. The CDR3 DNA is TGTGCCAGCAGTCCCGACACCTACAATGAGCAGTTCTTC.

Remarks on this clone: The sample carries other DNA sequences with the same CDR3. The chain combines TRBV19 with TRBJ1-5; D is uncertain. Between the trimmed V and J ends, which lost 0 bases and 6 bases, there was a span of 6 bases. Germline V gene lookup returns CDR1 LNHDA and CDR2 SQIVND (reference sequence). The CDR3 sequence is 13 residues long. The CDR3 sequence is CASSIDLGQPQHF. The CDR3 nucleotides are TGTGCCAGTAGTATAGATCTTGGTCAGCCCCAGCATTTT. The variable domain in full, completed from reference TRBV19 and TRBJ1-5, reads DGGITQSPKYLFRKEGQNVTLSCEQNLNHDAMYWYRQDPGQGLRLIYYSQIVNDFQKGDIAEGYSVSREKKESFPLTVTSAQKNPTAFYLCASSIDLGQPQHFGDGTRLSIL.

This clone was seen a single time. The same CDR3 also results from other DNA sequences found in this sample. The chain combines TRBV19 with TRBJ2-2, with 10 bases identical to TRBD2. With 3 bases clipped from V and 7 bases from J, the junction kept 5 bases outside the gene matches. The CDR3 is made up of 15 amino acids. Germline loops: CDR1 LNHDA, CDR2 SQIVND (reference sequence). The CDR3 loop is CASSILAGAIGELFF. The CDR3 DNA is TGTGCCAGTAGTATTCTAGCGGGAGCAATCGGGGAGCTGTTTTTT.

The chain recombines TRBV29-1 with TRBJ1-2, with D perhaps matching TRBD1 (6 bases). V was cut by 4 bases and J by 0 bases, with 12 bases left in between. The CDR3 covers 14 residues. Germline values: CDR1 SQVTM, CDR2 ANQGSEA. The DNA of the CDR3 is TGCAGCGTTGGTATCAGGGGCTCTAACTATGGCTACACCTTC. This translates into CSVGIRGSNYGYTF.

The chain uses TRBV11-3 and TRBJ2-1; D might be TRBD2 (6 bases). V lost 3 bases and J lost 6, with 21 bases in between. The length of the CDR3 is 17 residues. Per the germline V gene, CDR1 is SGHNT and CDR2 is YENEEA. The CDR3 sequence is CASSFGSSAGTGNEQFF. In nucleotides, the CDR3 is TGTGCCAGCAGCTTTGGGTCTTCGGCGGGAACAGGCAATGAGCAGTTCTTC.

This chain uses TRBV25-1 with TRBJ2-2; 8 nucleotides match TRBD1. The germline V gene encodes CDR1 MGHDK and CDR2 SYGVNS. V shed 7 bases, J shed 4 bases, and the junction held 5 bases outside the gene matches. This CDR3 contains 14 residues. Written as DNA, the CDR3 is TGTGCCAGCACCCGCGGACAGGGCACCGGGGAGCTGTTTTTT. Translated, it gives CASTRGQGTGELFF.